The entry below describes one T cell receptor (beta chain). This sample is part of a study of blood T cell repertoires in COVID-19. Overall study context: The United States, Italy and Spain were the sources of the acute and convalescent COVID-19 samples.

Between the trimmed V and J ends, which lost 3 bases and 1 base, there was a span of 6 bases. Germline assignment: CDR1 KGHSH and CDR2 LQKENI. The CDR3 contains 13 residues. The Seattle site enrolled patients during active infection and followed them longitudinally. Original analysis: Amplification with reference gene primers provided the estimates of nucleated cell counts. The table came from immunoSEQ multiplex PCR; TCRdb's copy has only in-frame clones and leaves some out. The V and J calls and the clone size are those of that table, but D and trimming were determined from the DNA. The sample has about 300,000 clones; around 88% are singletons.

What was sequenced was peripheral blood. The chain recombines TRBV18 with TRBJ1-1; no reliable D call. The sequence derives from a woman aged 25 to 39 with COVID-19, enrolled during active disease. In DNA, the CDR3 is TGTGCCAGCTCACCCCAGGAGAACACTGAAGCTTTCTTT. Translating it yields CASSPQENTEAFF.